This note documents a single TCR beta chain sequence. Sequenced by immunoSEQ multiplex PCR; TCRdb stores in-frame clones only, minus some. Found here are about 4,200 clones, around 90% of them singletons; the top ten hold about 8%. This specimen belongs to a study of T cells in lung cancer brain metastases. CDR1 LGHNA and CDR2 YNFKEQ come from the germline V gene. CDR3 size: 15 residues. The trim removed 0 bases at V and 2 bases at J, leaving 3 bases unmatched. The sequence derives from a man aged 55 to 70 with non-small cell lung cancer. The chain recombines TRBV4-2 with TRBJ2-7; 8 bases are a match to TRBD2. Sequenced input: tumor tissue from the primary lung tumor. In DNA, the CDR3 is TGTGCCAGCAGCCAAGACGGGGGGGGTACCTACGAGCAGTACTTC. Encoded protein: CASSQDGGGTYEQYF.